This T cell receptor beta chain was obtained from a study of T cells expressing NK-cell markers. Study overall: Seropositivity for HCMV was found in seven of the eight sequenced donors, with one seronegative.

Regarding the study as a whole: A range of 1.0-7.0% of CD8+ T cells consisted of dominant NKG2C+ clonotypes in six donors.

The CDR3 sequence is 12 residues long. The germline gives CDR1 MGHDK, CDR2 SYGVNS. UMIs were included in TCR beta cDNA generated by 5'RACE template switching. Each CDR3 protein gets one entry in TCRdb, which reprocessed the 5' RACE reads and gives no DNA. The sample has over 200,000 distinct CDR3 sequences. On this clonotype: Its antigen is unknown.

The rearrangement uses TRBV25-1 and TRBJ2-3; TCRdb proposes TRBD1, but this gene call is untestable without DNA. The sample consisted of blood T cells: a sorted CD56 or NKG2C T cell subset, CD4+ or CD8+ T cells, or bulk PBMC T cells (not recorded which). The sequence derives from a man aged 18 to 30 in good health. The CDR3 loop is CARMGAPDTQYF. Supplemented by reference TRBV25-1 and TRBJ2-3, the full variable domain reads EADIYQTPRYLVIGTGKKITLECSQTMGHDKMYWYQQDPGMELHLIHYSYGVNSTEKGDLSSESTVSRIRTEHFPLTLESARPSHTSQYLCARMGAPDTQYFGPGTRLTVL.